Listed below are T cell receptor beta chains from one sample, sequenced in a study of blood T cells in healthy people across ages. Each CDR3 protein is one row after TCRdb ran MiXCR on the 5' RACE reads. The sample lists hundreds of thousands of distinct CDR3 sequences, about 55% occurring once. The sequenced sample was blood. The receptors come from a man older than 75 in good health. The CDR3 runs from the conserved cysteine through the conserved F or W. Each record gives: D gene, J gene, V gene, clone size, CDR3 DNA, CDR3 protein. The D gene is left open where the match is weak. Only some rows state a clone size, as once, few, many or a class for expanded clones.

- | TRBJ2-3 | TRBV28 | - | TGTGCCAGCAGTCCCTCGAGTTGGGGCACAGATACGCAGTATTTT | CASSPSSWGTDTQYF
- | TRBJ1-2 | TRBV28 | - | TGTGCCAGCAGTTCCCTAGGCAATGGTCCGGCCTATGGCTACACCTTC | CASSSLGNGPAYGYTF
- | TRBJ2-7 | TRBV5-1 | - | TGCGCCAGCAGCTTGGGGACACCTAATTACTACGAGCAGTACTTC | CASSLGTPNYYEQYF
- | TRBJ1-5 | TRBV20-1 | - | TGCAGTGGGACGGAAGGGGGGGGCAATCAGCCCCAGCATTTT | CSGTEGGGNQPQHF
- | TRBJ1-2 | TRBV5-1 | - | TGCGCCAGCAGCCGAGGACATAACTATGGCTACACCTTC | CASSRGHNYGYTF
TRBD2 | TRBJ2-1 | TRBV3-1 | few | TGTGCCAGCAGCCAAGAGGGACTAGGGGGGGTCAATGAGCAGTTCTTC | CASSQEGLGGVNEQFF
TRBD1 | TRBJ2-7 | TRBV27 | once | TGTGCCAGCAGTAGCCCAGGACAGGGCAACTCCTACGAGCAGTACTTC | CASSSPGQGNSYEQYF
TRBD2 | TRBJ2-1 | TRBV5-1 | - | TGCGCCAGTTGTAGCGGGAAAAGCAATGAGCAGTTCTTC | CASCSGKSNEQFF
- | TRBJ1-2 | TRBV18 | few | TGTGCCAGCTCACAGGTGGAAGACTATGGCTACACCTTC | CASSQVEDYGYTF
- | TRBJ2-7 | TRBV29-1 | once | TGCAGCGCCCGAGGGAACTACGAGCAGTACTTC | CSARGNYEQYF
TRBD1 | TRBJ1-5 | TRBV6-5 | - | TGTGCCAGCAGTTCCGGACAGGGAGGTAGCAATCAGCCCCAGCATTTT | CASSSGQGGSNQPQHF
TRBD1 | TRBJ2-7 | TRBV20-1 | - | TGCAGTGCAGGACACGGGACAGGTAGCTACGAGCAGTACTTC | CSAGHGTGSYEQYF
- | TRBJ2-6 | TRBV10-3 | - | TGTGCCATCAGTGAGTCGCTCAGTCCTGTCTCTGGGGCCAACGTCCTGACTTTC | CAISESLSPVSGANVLTF
TRBD1 | TRBJ1-1 | TRBV9 | - | TGTGCCAGCAGCGTGCACAGGGGGCAGGGCACTGAAGCTTTCTTT | CASSVHRGQGTEAFF